This TCR beta chain was obtained from a study of T cell responses to AZD1222 COVID-19 vaccine (dated by TCRdb to about 2021). Study-level background: Because spike-specific TCR depth and breadth did not differ between the two schedules, AZD1222 recipients who got a second dose at roughly 4 weeks were pooled with those who got a second dose at roughly 12 weeks. TCR sequencing was performed for roughly 250 trial participants, of whom around 200 were given two doses of AZD1222 and around 25 were given two doses of MenACWY control vaccine. Trial participants were enrolled by age into 18-55, 56-69 and 70-plus year subgroups, with roughly 160, 29 and 62 TCR-sequenced participants respectively.

Beyond this particular receptor, the publication reports: CD4 TCRs associated with the vaccine covered the entire spike protein, and the dominant responses were in regions 160-218 and 743-854. Participants were mostly white British, with more females than males. The authors suggested clonal diversity may have been underestimated. Reportedly, close to half of the unique spike-specific TCRs recognized epitopes lying outside the regions that are mutated in the B.1.351 and B.1.1.7 variants. In the small 56-69-year group, the increase in depth fell short of significance, most likely because of low power. Conclusions about previously exposed vaccinees are limited because only five to seven AZD1222 recipients were SARS-CoV-2 seropositive at baseline. Because no day 14 peak-response samples were available, repertoires were characterized only after the peak T cell response. After two AZD1222 doses, spike-specific TCR breadth and depth were significantly higher than at day 0 and than in MenACWY recipients.

Per the publication, the time point label means: baseline before first vaccination. Vaccinee samples were obtained from the UK trials COV001 and COV002, which included a single-blind randomized controlled phase 2/3 trial of AZD1222 (ChAdOx1 nCoV-19) in healthy adults. Trial participant PBMC samples were collected at day 0 and day 28 after the second dose for TCRbeta chain sequencing. The CDR3 regions of human TCRbeta chains were subjected to immunosequencing. For the original study's pipeline: TCRs in the repertoires were compared against a reference library of SARS-CoV-2-specific TCRs that had been generated with the MIRA antigen-specificity platform. Breadth was defined as the fraction of unique TCRs that were SARS-CoV-2-associated. Depth was defined as the fraction of total T cells that were SARS-CoV-2-associated. Using the MIRA data, each spike-specific TCR was mapped to the spike region that the TCR reacts to and placed in a CD4 or CD8 class. Log10-transformed breadth and depth values were compared by one-way ANOVA with Sidak's multiple comparisons tests. TCRdb re-hosts the immuneACCESS table, in-frame sequences only. Its copies lack some clones; in the studies checked, an unresolved V gene accounts for under half of them, and the cause for the rest is not known. The V and J calls and clone size were taken over from that table, and D and trimming were inferred from the DNA. The sample yields roughly 140,000 clones; 93% were counted once. The ten largest clonotypes hold 4.5% to 5.5% of the sample.

Taken from cysteine to phenylalanine, the CDR3 has 16 residues. Just CDR3 DNA is preserved here, 48 bases in frame from base 1. CDR1 and CDR2 (SGHVS, FNYEAQ) derive from the germline V gene. Germline trimming amounts to 1 base on V and 1 base on J, with 3 as the count of junction bases outside the gene matches. A word on this clone: Its antigen remains undetermined. No qualities accompany the bases; no much larger clone lies one base away.

The sequence joins TRBV7-6 to TRBJ2-3, and 9 junction bases match TRBD2. This receptor was obtained from an adult in good health. Sequenced here: peripheral blood, sampled on day 0 of AZD1222 vaccination. The CDR3 loop reads CASSLGVAGGTDTQYF. The base sequence is TGTGCCAGCAGCTTAGGAGTAGCGGGAGGCACAGATACGCAGTATTTT. Outside the CDR3, residues come from the reference TRBV7-6 and TRBJ2-3 proteins, so the full variable domain is: GAGVSQSPRYKVTKRGQDVALRCDPISGHVSLYWYRQALGQGPEFLTYFNYEAQQDKSGLPNDRFSAERPEGSISTLTIQRTEQRDSAMYRCASSLGVAGGTDTQYFGPGTRLTVL.